A single sample is the source of the 26 T cell receptor beta chains below, sequenced in a study of T-cell memory formation after mild COVID-19 (dated by TCRdb to the early 2020s). The library was made by 5' RACE. The run used an Illumina NovaSeq 6000. TCRdb reworked the public reads: Q25 trimming with fastp, MiXCR clone assembly, productive beta chains retained. CDR3 protein duplicates are merged, each entry listing the most common genes and DNA. The sample table holds over 400,000 distinct CDR3 sequences, of which 20% to 30% were seen once. The ten largest make up 10% to 15% of the sample. Material for sequencing was PBMCs or a T cell subset sorted from them (not recorded which). Receptors were obtained from an adult woman who had mild COVID-19 (a few samples of this study predate the infection). The sample titles of this study are shuffled in the database, so cell type and time point are left out; the donor was told from shared clones.

This clonotype has more than one count but fewer than ten. V is TRBV12-3 or TRBV12-4 and J is TRBJ1-2; D not certain. The CDR3 runs 18 residues. The V end was cut by 6 bases, the J end by 4 bases, with 27 bases between. The CDR3: CASRPRRVKGGRSYGYTF. CDR3 DNA sequence: TGTGCCAGCAGACCCAGGAGGGTGAAGGGTGGAAGAAGCTATGGCTACACCTTC.

V is TRBV3-1 and J is TRBJ2-2; possibly TRBD2 for D (5 bases). Germline V gives CDR1 LGHDT, CDR2 YNNKEL (reference sequence). The CDR3 is 15 residues long. Trimming removed 0 bases from V and 3 bases from J, with 8 bases in between. The CDR3, as DNA: TGTGCCAGCAGCCAAGAACTAGTTCACACCGGGGAGCTGTTTTTT. This gives the protein CASSQELVHTGELFF.

This chain connects TRBV5-4 to TRBJ2-1; 7 bases are a match to TRBD2. J lost 2 bases, V lost 5 bases, and 4 bases had no gene match. Per the germline V gene, CDR1 is SGHNT and CDR2 is YYREEE (reference sequence). The CDR3 sequence is 14 residues long. As DNA, the CDR3 is TGTGCCAGCAGTTCTAGCGGAGCCTACAATGAGCAGTTCTTC. Translating gives CASSSSGAYNEQFF.

The chain recombines TRBV5-4 with TRBJ1-1; D may be TRBD1 (5 bases). Trimming removed 0 bases at V and 6 bases at J, with 9 bases between. CDR3 length equals 13 residues. Germline V gene sequence: CDR1 SGHNT, CDR2 YYREEE (reference sequence). CDR3 DNA sequence: TGTGCCAGCAGCTTGGCTCCGGGACCTGAAGCTTTCTTT. Protein: CASSLAPGPEAFF.

In its sample, this clonotype was seen a few times. V usage is TRBV5-6 and J usage is TRBJ2-3, with unresolved D. Germline V gives CDR1 SGHDT, CDR2 YYEEEE. This CDR3 has 14 amino acids. V lost 4 bases to trimming and J lost 0 bases, with 9 bases between them. The CDR3 sequence: CASSNPYSTDTQYF. The CDR3 DNA reads as TGTGCCAGCAGCAATCCTTATAGCACAGATACGCAGTATTTT.

The chain employs TRBV7-7 and TRBJ2-7; 10 bases map to TRBD1. Germline CDR1 and CDR2: SSHAT and FNYEAQ (reference sequence). With V trimmed by 3 bases and J by 5 bases, 1 base remained unmatched. The CDR3 sequence is 13 residues long. The CDR3: CASSLDRGDEQYF. In DNA form, the CDR3 reads TGTGCCAGCAGCTTGGACAGGGGGGACGAGCAGTACTTC.

Only a few counts were recorded for this clonotype. The V and J genes are TRBV12-3 or TRBV12-4 and TRBJ2-3; D may be TRBD2 (6 bases). The CDR3 loop spans 15 amino acids. V lost 5 bases and J 4 bases, leaving 16 bases between the germline ends. CDR3 amino acids: CASSRGNRDSDTQYF. DNA of the CDR3: TGTGCCAGCAGTCGTGGGAATCGGGACTCAGATACGCAGTATTTT.

In this sample, this clonotype turned up a few times. This chain joins TRBV7-6 and TRBJ2-1; D is undetermined. The V end was cut by 0 bases, the J end by 7 bases, with 7 bases between. This CDR3 is built from 13 residues. CDR1 and CDR2 (germline): SGHVS, FNYEAQ. Written as DNA, the CDR3 is TGTGCCAGCAGCTTAGCGGTATGGAATGAGCAGTTCTTC. This translates into CASSLAVWNEQFF.

This clonotype was observed a few times. The rearrangement links TRBV5-1 to TRBJ2-2; a possible D gene is TRBD1 (5 bases). The V end was cut by 4 bases, the J end by 1 base, with 14 bases between. Germline CDR1 SGHRS, CDR2 YFSETQ. There are 16 residues in the CDR3. CDR3 nucleotide sequence: TGCGCCAGCAGCCCCCGTTGGCAGGGGAACACCGGGGAGCTGTTTTTT. Amino acids: CASSPRWQGNTGELFF.

This clonotype has only a few counts. The genes are TRBV29-1 and TRBJ2-3, with 7 bases lining up with TRBD1. The V and J ends lost 8 bases and 0 bases, in that order; junction bases with no gene match: 11. The CDR3 spans 15 residues. The germline V gene encodes CDR1 SQVTM and CDR2 ANQGSEA. CDR3 region: CSSRVGTASTDTQYF. The CDR3 coding sequence is TGCAGCTCCCGGGTCGGGACAGCTAGCACAGATACGCAGTATTTT.

This clonotype was observed a few times. The V call is TRBV5-1, the J call TRBJ1-1, with D maybe TRBD1 (6 bases). CDR3 size: 15 residues. V was trimmed by 4 bases and J by 0 bases, leaving 13 bases between them. In germline, CDR1 is SGHRS, CDR2 YFSETQ. The DNA of the CDR3 is TGCGCCAGCAGCGCGACCGGGACACTGAACACTGAAGCTTTCTTT. This encodes CASSATGTLNTEAFF. The full variable domain, rest sourced from reference TRBV5-1 and TRBJ1-1, is KAGVTQTPRYLIKTRGQQVTLSCSPISGHRSVSWYQQTPGQGLQFLFEYFSETQRNKGNFPGRFSGRQFSNSRSEMNVSTLELGDSALYLCASSATGTLNTEAFFGQGTRLTVV.

The chain employs TRBV15 and TRBJ2-1; weak D call: TRBD2 (7 bases). This CDR3 comprises 17 residues. Trimming cost V 0 bases and J 2 bases, with 14 bases left between them. Germline V CDR1 and CDR2: LNHNV, YYDKDF (reference sequence). For the CDR3, the DNA is TGTGCCACCAGCAGAGAAATCGGGGGGCAGACCTACAATGAGCAGTTCTTC. As protein: CATSREIGGQTYNEQFF.

This chain uses TRBV3-1 with TRBJ1-2; 7 bases agree with TRBD1. Germline CDR1 LGHDT, CDR2 YNNKEL (reference sequence). This CDR3 contains 14 residues. Losses at the gene ends were 4 bases for V and 4 bases for J; bases not matched to a gene: 6. The CDR3 DNA is TGTGCCAGCAGCCGCGGGGGACAGACCTATGGCTACACCTTC. This translates into CASSRGGQTYGYTF.

V is TRBV3-1 and J is TRBJ2-1, with 11 bases that match TRBD2. The CDR3 contains 18 residues. CDR1 is LGHDT, CDR2 YNNKEL, per germline (reference sequence). Trimming cost V 1 base and J 6 bases; bases outside gene matches: 11. The CDR3 DNA reads as TGTGCCAGCAGCCAAGTTCCACTAGCGGGAGCTTTCTCCAATGAGCAGTTCTTC. Its protein is CASSQVPLAGAFSNEQFF.

This clonotype occurred a few times. J is TRBJ2-1 and V is TRBV4-3; D is unclear. V lost 3 bases and J 0 bases, leaving 15 bases between the germline ends. CDR1 is LGHNA and CDR2 is YSLEER in the germline V gene. This CDR3 has 17 amino acids. CDR3 sequence: CASSQTNVRSSYNEQFF. The CDR3 DNA reads TGCGCCAGCAGCCAGACAAACGTGAGGAGCTCCTACAATGAGCAGTTCTTC.

The V call is TRBV7-8, the J call TRBJ1-1, with a possible D match to TRBD1 (5 bases). The CDR3 covers 18 residues. The germline CDR1 and CDR2 sequences are SGHVS and FQNEAQ. Deletions cut 2 bases from V and 0 bases from J, with 19 bases between. CDR3 loop: CASSLSPGTLRMNTEAFF. The CDR3 nucleotides are TGTGCCAGCAGCTTATCCCCCGGGACGCTTAGAATGAACACTGAAGCTTTCTTT.

This clonotype has a handful of counts. The chain combines TRBV12-3 or TRBV12-4 with TRBJ2-1; D could derive from TRBD1 or TRBD2 (5 bases each). The V end lost 1 base, the J end lost 5 bases, and 6 bases lay between the germline ends. The CDR3 totals 13 residues. This CDR3 is CASSLGDHNEQFF. The CDR3 DNA sequence: TGTGCCAGCAGTTTAGGGGACCACAATGAGCAGTTCTTC.

This clonotype turned up a few times. The CDR3 DNA reads TGTGCCAGCAGTGACTCCGGGACCGGGTACGAGCAGTACTTC. Encoded protein: CASSDSGTGYEQYF. V and J are TRBV25-1 and TRBJ2-7, with D perhaps being TRBD1 or TRBD2 (5 bases each). Deletions cut 3 bases from V and 4 bases from J, with 13 bases between. Germline V CDR1 and CDR2: MGHDK, SYGVNS. The CDR3 runs 14 residues.

The sample holds a few counts of this clonotype. The J gene is TRBJ1-1, the V gene TRBV4-1; D possibly corresponds to TRBD1 (6 bases). V lost 4 bases, J lost 4 bases, and 10 bases lay in between. This CDR3 is built from 13 residues. The germline V gene encodes CDR1 MGHRA and CDR2 YSYEKL. CDR3 nucleotide sequence: TGCGCCAGCAGCCTCCAGGGGATCACTGAAGCTTTCTTT. Protein: CASSLQGITEAFF.

This clonotype was observed a few times. This sequence joins TRBV30 and TRBJ2-7; 10 positions agree with TRBD2. The CDR3 consists of 13 residues. Per germline, CDR1 GTSNPN and CDR2 SVGIG (reference sequence). The junction had 1 base not matched to a gene; V was cut back by 2 bases and J by 3 bases. In DNA, the CDR3 is TGTGCCTGGAGTTCTAGCGGGGGCTACGAGCAGTACTTC. Residues: CAWSSSGGYEQYF.

J is TRBJ1-2 and V is TRBV20-1; D is possibly TRBD1 (6 bases). Per the germline V gene, CDR1 is DFQATT and CDR2 is SNEGSKA (reference sequence). Trimming left V 2 bases short and J 6 bases short, with 16 bases between. The CDR3 sequence is 14 residues long. CDR3 in amino acids: CSARPGGGIHGYTF. The CDR3 region has the DNA TGCAGTGCTAGACCCGGAGGGGGAATTCATGGCTACACCTTC.

This clonotype was counted once. This chain links TRBV11-3 with TRBJ2-7; 9 positions match TRBD2. This CDR3 has 15 residues. The germline V gene encodes CDR1 SGHNT and CDR2 YENEEA. V gave up 1 base and J gave up 4 bases; unmatched junction bases: 5. Written as DNA, the CDR3 is TGTGCCAGCAGCTTAGCTGCTAGCGGGAAATACGAGCAGTACTTC. Protein sequence: CASSLAASGKYEQYF.

The table lists this clonotype with many counts. This rearrangement joins TRBV20-1 to TRBJ1-5, with D hard to call. CDR3 length: 14 residues. In germline, CDR1 is DFQATT, CDR2 SNEGSKA (reference sequence). Deletions cut 1 base from V and 7 bases from J, with 14 bases between. The CDR3 here is CSARGPDLGQPQHF. The CDR3 DNA reads TGCAGTGCTAGAGGCCCTGACCTGGGACAGCCCCAGCATTTT.

CDR3 bases: TGTGCCAGCACCCCCGATTGGGGCTCTGGAAACACCATATATTTT. Translated: CASTPDWGSGNTIYF. The chain employs TRBV7-2 and TRBJ1-3; D remains unclear. The germline gives CDR1 SGHTA, CDR2 FQGNSA. V lost 7 bases, J lost 0 bases, and 13 bases lay in between. CDR3 length: 15 amino acids. The entire variable domain, with the rest obtained from reference TRBV7-2 and TRBJ1-3, is as follows: GAGVSQSPSNKVTEKGKDVELRCDPISGHTALYWYRQSLGQGLEFLIYFQGNSAPDKSGLPSDRFSAERTGGSVSTLTIQRTQQEDSAVYLCASTPDWGSGNTIYFGEGSWLTVV.

This clonotype was counted many times. The chain combines TRBV4-1 with TRBJ2-2; 9 bases align to TRBD2. The CDR3 loop spans 17 amino acids. From germline, CDR1 is MGHRA and CDR2 YSYEKL. V shed 1 base and J 4 bases; nucleotides not matched to a gene: 7. CDR3: CASSQGRREGLTGELFF. The CDR3 coding sequence is TGCGCCAGCAGCCAAGGGCGGCGGGAGGGCCTCACCGGGGAGCTGTTTTTT.

V usage is TRBV4-3 and J usage is TRBJ2-7; 7 bases fit TRBD1. Germline V gene sequence: CDR1 LGHNA, CDR2 YSLEER. V was clipped by 1 base and J by 0 bases; unmatched bases: 3. The CDR3 spans 15 residues. The CDR3 coding sequence is TGCGCCAGCAGCCAAGCCCGGACAGGCTCCTACGAGCAGTACTTC. This encodes CASSQARTGSYEQYF.